What follows is one T cell receptor beta chain and its context. In this sample, this clonotype turned up many times. Its antigen has not been determined. No base-level quality is on record; no much larger clone is a single base apart. The junction carries 11 bases between V and J, which are trimmed by 6 bases and 0 bases respectively. According to the germline V gene (reference sequence), CDR1 reads MNHNY and CDR2 reads SVGAGI. The CDR3 covers 15 residues, taking in both the cysteine and the phenylalanine. Only the CDR3 DNA is retained, 45 bases long and in frame from the first base. This sample is part of a study of human T cells and chemical hapten exposure (dated by TCRdb to the early 2020s). For context, the study as a whole: For sensitization, 2% DPC in acetone was applied to a 2 cm by 2 cm area of upper inner arm skin. Weekly therapeutic DPC doses were additionally applied to the scalp of patients throughout the approximately 25-week study period. Patch testing on the upper back used Finn chambers containing 0.01% DPC, with scoring done after 6 days according to International Contact Dermatitis Research Group standards. Alopecia areata with under or over 50% scalp involvement, alopecia totalis and alopecia universalis were represented in the patient cohort, which was mostly female. Libraries were pooled for sequencing, and per-sample TCR yields varied mainly because of small differences in library volumes within the pool. In alopecia patients, the study followed how the peripheral blood TCR repertoire changed in vivo over primary and secondary sensitization to diphenylcyclopropenone (DPC), a hapten. Blood samples were taken from patients before sensitization (week 0) and then at 2, 6 and about 24 weeks after DPC sensitization. Twenty-nine alopecia patients provided blood for TCR sequencing at one to four time points (pre-sensitization, 2, 6 and 24 weeks). Overall study outcomes, separate from this receptor: The number of TCRs above 1 in 1000 frequency did not change with DPC sensitization; there was no evidence of global repertoire structure alterations. After repeated subsampling, the strength of the expansion versus patch-test correlation and the threshold at which it became significant changed. Patch test score was positively correlated with the number of PT1 expanded TCRs, with significance at thresholds 8, 16 and 32 but not at 4. Because every patient had alopecia, a presumed autoimmune disease, the patients' immune response might differ from that of healthy individuals. Expanded TCRs formed significantly more large CDR3 similarity clusters than pre-sensitization or healthy control sets, consistent with antigen-driven responses.

Interpreted using the paper, the time point label stands for: patch test 2, 6 weeks after DPC sensitization. Read against the paper, the sample's treatment or condition label means: therapeutic diphenylcyclopropenone sensitization with weekly scalp DPC. At every patch-test visit, the blood draw took place before the patch test was put on. Eligible patients were aged 18 to 70, diagnosed with alopecia, deemed suitable for DPC therapy, and excluded if pregnant. Total RNA was extracted from unfractionated whole blood that had been collected in Tempus Blood RNA tubes. The protocol used for the library was RACE. The sequencing machine was a NextSeq 500. During library preparation, unique molecular identifiers were attached to individual cDNA molecules so that TCRs could be counted quantitatively and reproducibly. Each blood RNA sample was used to sequence both TCR alpha and TCR beta chains. The original methods were these. Samples had a median of about 90,000 TCRs, with a range from about 23,224 to 750,000. The Decombinator software suite was used to annotate the V, J and CDR3 of the TCR reads. Every sample was subsampled to the same number of TCRs (28,000) for the PS versus PT1 abundance plots. Expanded TCRs were defined as absent before sensitization and observed at least eight times at the 2-week time point. TCRdb reanalyzed the raw reads on its own, using fastp at Q25 for trimming and MiXCR for clone calling, and kept in-frame beta chains. Merged by CDR3 protein, the rows form single entries marked with the most common genes and DNA. V and J calls and clone size were set by TCRdb, not the authors. The sample table shows approximately 84,000 distinct CDR3 sequences, and roughly 10% are seen once. The ten biggest clones cover approximately 2.5% of the sample.

The chain couples TRBV6-6 to TRBJ2-2; the D element could tentatively be TRBD1 or TRBD2, as 5 bases agree for each. The source was whole blood, collected in connection with sensitization to the hapten diphenylcyclopropenone (DPC). This clonotype was obtained from a woman in her 30s with alopecia areata. Some clones in this sample may be carry-over from other donors' samples. The nucleotides read TGTGCCAGCAGCAGGGACGGCGCGAACACCGGGGAGCTGTTTTTT. Protein translation: CASSRDGANTGELFF.